What follows are 24 T cell receptor beta chains derived from one specimen sequenced in a study of cytomegalovirus exposure and HLA in healthy donors. The primer mix had 60 Vbeta and 13 Jbeta primers. Using immunoSEQ multiplex PCR, the repertoire was profiled, and TCRdb retains in-frame clones only, with some absent. The table lists 110,000 or so clones, 77% of them singletons. Sequenced input: PBMCs. The receptors here all came from a man between 40 and 49 years old in good health and CMV-seropositive.

This clone occurred a few times. This rearrangement joins TRBV5-5 to TRBJ2-7, with 9 bases that match TRBD2. The CDR3 is made up of 15 amino acids. The ends lost 4 bases at V and 5 bases at J; junction bases unmatched: 10. Germline V gene lookup returns CDR1 SGHKS and CDR2 YYEKEE (reference sequence). This CDR3 reads CASSLLGAGGHEQYF. Here the CDR3 DNA reads TGTGCCAGCAGCCTACTGGGAGCGGGGGGTCACGAGCAGTACTTC.

The chain joins TRBV9 to TRBJ2-6, with 9 bases identical to TRBD1. Losses at the gene ends were 4 bases for V and 3 bases for J; bases not matched to a gene: 11. Germline V gene data show CDR1 as SGDLS and CDR2 as YYNGEE. The CDR3 consists of 18 residues. CDR3 residues: CASSTTGTGWYGANVLTF. The DNA for the CDR3 is TGTGCCAGCAGCACCACCGGGACAGGGTGGTATGGGGCCAACGTCCTGACTTTC.

This chain links TRBV30 with TRBJ2-3, with 8 positions matching TRBD1. The CDR3 sequence is 14 residues long. The V gene end was trimmed by 3 bases and the J gene end by 3 bases; junction bases not matched to a gene: 5. CDR1 GTSNPN and CDR2 SVGIG come from the germline V gene (reference sequence). CDR3 bases: TGTGCCTGGAGCGGACAGGGTATGACAGATACGCAGTATTTT. It specifies CAWSGQGMTDTQYF.

The rearrangement links TRBV9 to TRBJ2-1; 10 bases line up with TRBD2. The germline V gene encodes CDR1 SGDLS and CDR2 YYNGEE. V was clipped by 4 bases and J by 2 bases; unmatched bases: 9. This CDR3 contains 17 residues. CDR3 nucleotides: TGTGCCAGCAGCCCGTTGGGCAGCGGGGGGGCCTACAATGAGCAGTTCTTC. Its protein product is CASSPLGSGGAYNEQFF. Supplemented by reference TRBV9 and TRBJ2-1, the full variable domain reads DSGVTQTPKHLITATGQRVTLRCSPRSGDLSVYWYQQSLDQGLQFLIQYYNGEERAKGNILERFSAQQFPDLHSELNLSSLELGDSALYFCASSPLGSGGAYNEQFFGPGTRLTVL.

V gene TRBV5-1 combines with J gene TRBJ2-5; D might be TRBD2 (6 bases). This CDR3 has 12 residues. Trimming took 7 bases from V and 5 from J, leaving 12 bases between them. Germline CDR1 SGHRS, CDR2 YFSETQ. CDR3 nucleotides: TGCGCCAGCCGGGCTGGGGGGGAGACCCAGTACTTC. It translates to CASRAGGETQYF. Full variable domain (outside the CDR3, taken from reference TRBV5-1 and TRBJ2-5): KAGVTQTPRYLIKTRGQQVTLSCSPISGHRSVSWYQQTPGQGLQFLFEYFSETQRNKGNFPGRFSGRQFSNSRSEMNVSTLELGDSALYLCASRAGGETQYFGPGTRLLVL.

The J gene is TRBJ2-3, the V gene TRBV7-3; 9 bases fit TRBD2. The CDR3 totals 15 residues. After removal of 2 bases from V and 4 bases from J, the junction contained 4 bases not matched to a gene. CDR1 is SGHTA and CDR2 is FQGTGA in the germline V gene. The CDR3 sequence is CASSLGGGAPDTQYF. Written as DNA, the CDR3 is TGTGCCAGCAGCTTAGGCGGGGGGGCCCCAGATACGCAGTATTTT.

V usage is TRBV5-6 and J usage is TRBJ1-4; the match to TRBD1 covers 8 bases. V lost 4 bases, J lost 4 bases, and 9 bases stayed unmatched. Germline-derived CDR1 and CDR2 are SGHDT and YYEEEE. This CDR3 has 16 residues. CDR3 DNA sequence: TGTGCCAGCAGCCGCCTAGGGACAGGCATTAATGAAAAACTGTTTTTT. Its translation is CASSRLGTGINEKLFF. Full variable domain (rest looked up from reference TRBV5-6 and TRBJ1-4): DAGVTQSPTHLIKTRGQQVTLRCSPKSGHDTVSWYQQALGQGPQFIFQYYEEEERQRGNFPDRFSGHQFPNYSSELNVNALLLGDSALYLCASSRLGTGINEKLFFGSGTQLSVL.

The chain links TRBV2 to TRBJ1-4; 8 nucleotides line up with TRBD1. The CDR3 is made up of 14 amino acids. In germline, CDR1 is SNHLY, CDR2 FYNNEI. Losses at the gene ends were 4 bases for V and 4 bases for J; bases not matched to a gene: 2. The CDR3 coding sequence is TGTGCCAGCAGTGGGACAGGGCTTAATGAAAAACTGTTTTTT. Its protein product is CASSGTGLNEKLFF.

The rearrangement uses TRBV7-2 and TRBJ1-1; D gene ambiguous. V was shortened by 4 bases and J by 0 bases, with 21 bases between the two germline ends. The CDR3 length is 18 residues. Germline assignment: CDR1 SGHTA and CDR2 FQGNSA. The CDR3 DNA is TGTGCCAGCAGCTCCATAGCTCGGGAAGATTCCTTGAACACTGAAGCTTTCTTT. Translation gives CASSSIAREDSLNTEAFF.

V usage is TRBV11-2 and J usage is TRBJ1-5, with TRBD1 matching 10 bases. Per germline, CDR1 SGHAT and CDR2 FQNNGV. V trimming: 5 bases; J trimming: 6 bases; junction bases outside the gene matches: 7. The CDR3 runs 15 residues. CDR3 residues: CASSTTGGAGQPQHF. The CDR3 coding sequence is TGTGCCAGCAGCACGACAGGGGGCGCAGGTCAGCCCCAGCATTTT.

This clone was counted a single time. The chain links TRBV7-2 to TRBJ2-5; no definite D call. The CDR3 contains 14 residues. V was pared by 3 bases and J by 1 base, with 9 bases between. Germline V gene lookup returns CDR1 SGHTA and CDR2 FQGNSA. CDR3 protein: CASSFYKTQETQYF. Here the CDR3 DNA reads TGTGCCAGCAGCTTTTACAAAACCCAAGAGACCCAGTACTTC.

V is TRBV4-3 and J is TRBJ1-4; 9 bases line up with TRBD1. V trimming: 3 bases; J trimming: 4 bases; junction bases outside the gene matches: 15. CDR3 size: 19 residues. Germline CDR1 LGHNA, CDR2 YSLEER. CDR3 amino acids: CASSHATGGPRTGNEKLFF. The CDR3 nucleotides are TGCGCCAGCAGCCATGCCACAGGGGGCCCTAGGACGGGTAATGAAAAACTGTTTTTT.

The V gene is TRBV6-1, the J gene TRBJ1-4, with D tentatively TRBD1 (5 bases). CDR1 MNHNS and CDR2 SASEGT come from the germline V gene. Trimming stripped 6 bases from V and 8 bases from J, with 16 bases between. The CDR3 totals 14 residues. The CDR3 sequence is CASRYRDLGEKLFF. CDR3 bases: TGTGCCAGCAGATACCGGGACTTAGGAGAAAAACTGTTTTTT.

The chain joins TRBV14 to TRBJ1-1, with TRBD1 matching 10 bases. This CDR3 has 18 amino acids. Germline CDR1 reads SGHDN; CDR2 reads FVKESK. J lost 4 bases, V lost 0 bases, and 11 bases had no gene match. CDR3 sequence reads: CASSQDFGTGVRSTEAFF. The CDR3 nucleotides are TGTGCCAGCAGCCAAGACTTTGGGACAGGGGTCCGGAGCACTGAAGCTTTCTTT. Full variable domain (missing parts from reference TRBV14 and TRBJ1-1): EAGVTQFPSHSVIEKGQTVTLRCDPISGHDNLYWYRRVMGKEIKFLLHFVKESKQDESGMPNNRFLAERTGGTYSTLKVQPAELEDSGVYFCASSQDFGTGVRSTEAFFGQGTRLTVV.

Only one count was recorded for this clone. The chain has TRBV4-1 and TRBJ1-5; D is perhaps TRBD1 (6 bases). Germline V gene lookup returns CDR1 MGHRA and CDR2 YSYEKL. The V and J ends lost 1 base and 3 bases respectively, with 13 bases between them. CDR3 length: 16 residues. As DNA, the CDR3 is TGCGCCAGCAGCCAAGTGGCTCGGACAGACAATCAGCCCCAGCATTTT. Translating gives CASSQVARTDNQPQHF.

The rearrangement links TRBV5-1 to TRBJ2-3; D may be TRBD2 (6 bases). The CDR3 spans 17 residues. Germline V gene data show CDR1 as SGHRS and CDR2 as YFSETQ. V was trimmed by 0 bases and J by 0 bases, leaving 14 bases between them. This CDR3 reads CASSLGWAGRSTDTQYF. CDR3 sequence (DNA): TGCGCCAGCAGCTTGGGGTGGGCAGGGAGGAGCACAGATACGCAGTATTTT.

V and J are TRBV5-1 and TRBJ2-5, with 8 bases fitting TRBD2. Germline-derived CDR1 and CDR2 are SGHRS and YFSETQ. V was clipped by 4 bases and J by 5 bases; unmatched bases: 10. There are 15 residues in the CDR3. CDR3 DNA sequence: TGCGCCAGCAGCATAAAAGCGGGGGCAGGGGAGACCCAGTACTTC. It yields the protein CASSIKAGAGETQYF.

This clone was detected once. J is TRBJ2-1 and V is TRBV4-3; TRBD2 matches at 9 bases. Germline V CDR1 and CDR2: LGHNA, YSLEER. V gave up 4 bases and J gave up 6 bases; unmatched junction bases: 7. This CDR3 is 15 amino acids long. In DNA form, the CDR3 reads TGCGCCAGCAGCCGATTGAGCGGGGGGTCCAATGAGCAGTTCTTC. Translating gives CASSRLSGGSNEQFF.

Regarding this clone: Its ends do not fully match the called genes, so a read error is possible. The V call is TRBV6-6, the J call TRBJ1-1; D is undetermined. CDR1 is MNHNY and CDR2 is SVGAGI in the germline V gene (reference sequence). The CDR3 length is 14 residues. The CDR3 spells CASSYAGTGTKAFF. CDR3 nucleotides: TGTGCCAGCAGTTACGCGGGTACGGGCACTAAAGCTTTCTTT.

In this sample, this clone turned up a few times. The rearrangement joins TRBV5-1 to TRBJ1-2; 8 nucleotides match TRBD1. CDR3 size: 16 residues. V lost 4 bases, J lost 0 bases, and 8 bases stayed unmatched. Germline lookup yields CDR1 SGHRS and CDR2 YFSETQ. This CDR3 is CASSPDRGPTNYGYTF. DNA for the CDR3: TGCGCCAGCAGCCCCGACAGGGGACCGACTAACTATGGCTACACCTTC.

This chain joins TRBV28 and TRBJ1-2; D not resolved. Trimming stripped 5 bases from V and 7 bases from J, with 17 bases between. The CDR3 is made up of 14 amino acids. CDR1 MDHEN and CDR2 SYDVKM come from the germline V gene. The CDR3 region is CASSPGEEIGGYTF. CDR3 nucleotide sequence: TGTGCCAGCAGTCCCGGGGAGGAGATAGGTGGCTACACCTTC.

This rearrangement joins TRBV5-1 to TRBJ2-2, with 10 bases identical to TRBD1. The CDR3 is made up of 16 amino acids. The V segment lost 4 bases and the J segment 5 bases; nucleotides outside the gene matches: 8. The germline V gene encodes CDR1 SGHRS and CDR2 YFSETQ. CDR3 nucleotide sequence: TGCGCCAGCAGCGGGGGACAGGGGCTGGGGACCGGGGAGCTGTTTTTT. Translated, it gives CASSGGQGLGTGELFF.

The chain recombines TRBV10-1 with TRBJ2-5, with TRBD1 as a possible D gene (5 bases). Trimming pared 0 bases from V and 5 bases from J, leaving 13 bases between. Germline V gives CDR1 WNHNN, CDR2 SYGVQD (reference sequence). The CDR3 has 15 amino acids. The DNA of the CDR3 is TGCGCCAGCAGTGAGTCGTGGGGCAGGGTGGAGACCCAGTACTTC. It codes for CASSESWGRVETQYF.

The chain links TRBV28 to TRBJ1-4, with unresolved D. The ends were cut back, 7 bases at V and 8 bases at J, with 8 bases in the middle. CDR1 is MDHEN and CDR2 is SYDVKM in the germline V gene. The CDR3 sequence is 11 residues long. The CDR3 loop is CASTYREKLFF. The DNA for the CDR3 is TGTGCCAGCACTTACCGGGAAAAACTGTTTTTT.